The clone carrying this TCR beta chain was detected a few times. Its antigen is currently unknown. The data were taken from a study of response to subunit inactivated influenza vaccine. Study-wide points: It was suggested by the authors that few new T cells are recruited by each seasonal influenza vaccination.

TCRdb re-derived calls from the RT-PCR reads in MiXCR, one entry per CDR3 protein. The table lists 550,000 to 800,000 distinct CDR3 sequences, around a sixth of them singletons. This CDR3 has 16 residues. In germline, CDR1 is DFQATT, CDR2 SNEGSKA (reference sequence). V shed 7 bases and J 4 bases; nucleotides not matched to a gene: 18. The clonotype was recovered from a man aged 45 to 65 who received an inactivated influenza vaccine. Sequenced here: PBMCs from blood, sampled approximately 13 days after vaccination. The chain recombines TRBV20-1 with TRBJ2-7; 8 positions agree with TRBD1. CDR3 DNA: TGCAGTGTTGGCCCTCCCCGCGACAGGGGAAGGTACGAGCAGTACTTC. Amino acids: CSVGPPRDRGRYEQYF.